This is a list of T cell receptor beta chains from one sample in a study of blood T cell repertoires in COVID-19. The protocol was immunoSEQ multiplex PCR, while the TCRdb copy is restricted to in-frame clones and leaves out a portion. The sample contains a few hundred thousand clones, around 84% of which appear only once. The specimen was PBMCs or T cells enriched from blood (not recorded which). These receptors originate from a man aged 25 to 40 with acute COVID-19. CDR3s include the opening cysteine and the closing phenylalanine or tryptophan. A D gene is named only where the DNA matches it firmly. A row's size may be missing; if present it is once, few, many or a size class.

size,D,J,V,CDR3,DNA
.,TRBD1,TRBJ1-4,TRBV19,CATQATGGIEKLFF,TGTGCCACGCAGGCCACAGGGGGCATTGAAAAACTGTTTTTT
.,TRBD2,TRBJ2-3,TRBV5-4,CASSLTGGMNTQYF,TGTGCCAGCAGCTTGACGGGAGGCATGAATACGCAGTATTTT
.,.,TRBJ2-1,TRBV5-1,CASSLLTLYNEQFF,TGTGCCAGCAGCTTGTTAACACTATACAATGAGCAGTTCTTC
.,.,TRBJ1-2,TRBV6-5,CASSLQGGTNYGYTF,TGTGCCAGCAGTCTCCAAGGAGGGACTAACTATGGCTACACCTTC
few,.,TRBJ1-6,TRBV6-5,CASSPPGNSPLHF,TGTGCCAGCAGTCCCCCGGGGAATTCACCCCTCCACTTT
once,.,TRBJ1-1,TRBV29-1,CSVGQPNTEAFF,TGCAGCGTTGGACAGCCGAACACTGAAGCTTTCTTT
.,.,TRBJ2-2,TRBV24-1,CATSDLKTGGWWELFF,TGTGCCACCAGTGATTTGAAAACAGGCGGCTGGTGGGAGCTGTTTTTT
once,.,TRBJ2-5,TRBV9,CASSAGILQETQYF,TGTGCCAGCAGCGCGGGGATCCTCCAAGAGACCCAGTACTTC
.,.,TRBJ2-1,TRBV7-9,CASSPLGSAYNEQFF,TGTGCCAGCAGCCCCCTCGGGAGCGCCTACAATGAGCAGTTCTTC
.,.,TRBJ1-3,TRBV29-1,CSVYSSGNTIYF,TGCAGCGTCTATAGTTCTGGAAACACCATATATTTT
.,TRBD1,TRBJ1-2,TRBV7-3,CASSLGQGGGYGYTF,TGTGCCAGCAGCTTAGGACAGGGAGGCGGCTATGGCTACACCTTC
.,TRBD2,TRBJ2-2,TRBV7-8,CASSPQGLAGVSTGELFF,TGTGCCAGCAGCCCCCAGGGACTAGCGGGAGTAAGCACCGGGGAGCTGTTTTTT
many,.,TRBJ2-2,TRBV6-1,CASSETAGDTGELFF,TGTGCCAGCAGTGAAACGGCAGGGGACACCGGGGAGCTGTTTTTT
.,TRBD1,TRBJ2-2,TRBV2,CARTTGSTGELFF,TGTGCCAGAACGACAGGGAGCACCGGGGAGCTGTTTTTT
.,TRBD1,TRBJ1-4,TRBV29-1,CSVESGGQGDGNEKLFF,TGCAGCGTTGAGAGTGGGGGACAGGGGGATGGTAATGAAAAACTGTTTTTT
.,.,TRBJ2-3,TRBV6-5,CASSRDTQAMDTQYF,TGTGCCAGCAGCCGTGACACTCAGGCGATGGATACGCAGTATTTT
.,TRBD1,TRBJ1-1,TRBV27,CASSPTGENTEAFF,TGTGCCAGCAGTCCTACAGGGGAAAACACTGAAGCTTTCTTT
few,.,TRBJ1-4,TRBV6-5,CASSLGVYEKLFF,TGTGCCAGCAGTCTAGGGGTGTATGAAAAACTGTTTTTT
once,TRBD1,TRBJ1-6,TRBV25-1,CASREGAGNSPLHF,TGTGCCAGCAGGGAGGGGGCAGGGAATTCACCCCTCCACTTT
.,.,TRBJ2-5,TRBV14,CASSQQRGETQYF,TGTGCCAGCAGCCAGCAGCGTGGGGAGACCCAGTACTTC
.,.,TRBJ1-1,TRBV6-5,CASILPGGTEAFF,TGTGCCAGCATTTTACCGGGTGGTACTGAAGCTTTCTTT
.,TRBD1,TRBJ1-5,TRBV7-9,CASTGQGNSNQPQHF,TGTGCCAGCACCGGACAGGGGAATAGCAATCAGCCCCAGCATTTT
.,.,TRBJ1-1,TRBV2,CASSEVRGQGTEAFF,TGTGCCAGCAGTGAAGTGCGGGGGCAGGGCACTGAAGCTTTCTTT
.,TRBD2,TRBJ2-3,TRBV30,CAWISDGLAVNTSTDTQYF,TGTGCCTGGATATCAGACGGACTAGCAGTCAATACTTCCACAGATACGCAGTATTTT
.,.,TRBJ1-5,TRBV19,CASSTQEYSNQPQHF,TGTGCCAGTAGTACACAGGAATATAGCAATCAGCCCCAGCATTTT
.,TRBD1,TRBJ1-1,TRBV7-3,CASSPKTGVFTEAFF,TGTGCCAGCAGCCCGAAGACAGGGGTGTTCACTGAAGCTTTCTTT
once,.,TRBJ2-6,TRBV7-8,CASSSRPSQGSSGANVLTF,TGTGCCAGCAGCTCCCGCCCTTCGCAGGGTTCATCTGGGGCCAACGTCCTGACTTTC